What follows are 15 T cell receptor beta chains derived from one specimen sequenced in a study of blood T cells in healthy people across ages. Next came a second PCR, run for roughly 7 to 12 cycles, which used a sample-barcoded 5' primer along with a J-beta primer mix. A single record per CDR3 protein comes from TCRdb applying MiXCR to the 5' RACE reads. The data contain 1.5 million to 2 million distinct CDR3 sequences, 28% of them singletons. Sequenced: blood. The origin of the receptors is a woman aged 25 to 39 in good health.

CDR3 nucleotide sequence: TGCAGTGCCGAATCTAGCGGGGGGGCCACAGATACGCAGTATTTT. It translates to CSAESSGGATDTQYF. V usage is TRBV20-1 and J usage is TRBJ2-3; 12 bases are a match to TRBD2. CDR3 length: 15 amino acids. The germline CDR1 and CDR2 sequences are DFQATT and SNEGSKA (reference sequence). V trimming: 6 bases; J trimming: 2 bases; junction bases outside the gene matches: 6.

V and J are TRBV2 and TRBJ2-1, with D uncertain. The CDR3 covers 14 residues. Germline-derived CDR1 and CDR2 are SNHLY and FYNNEI. V lost 3 bases to trimming and J lost 5 bases, with 11 bases between them. This CDR3 is CASSESRVDNEQFF. The CDR3 DNA follows: TGTGCCAGCAGTGAGTCTAGAGTAGACAATGAGCAGTTCTTC.

About this clonotype itself: This likely reflects a read error, since a far larger clone is one base away. The chain combines TRBV27 with TRBJ2-5; D perhaps matches TRBD1 (5 bases). The V gene's germline CDR1 is MNHEY and CDR2 SMNVEV (reference sequence). This CDR3 is 13 amino acids long. CDR3 DNA sequence: TGTGCCAGCAGTTTACAGGGCCAAGAGGCCCAGTACTTC. Its protein is CASSLQGQEAQYF.

There are a few counts of this clonotype. The chain recombines TRBV5-1 with TRBJ1-5; D is ambiguous. This CDR3 spans 15 amino acids. Germline CDR1 and CDR2: SGHRS and YFSETQ. The germline V and J ends were trimmed by 1 base and 3 bases, with 11 bases remaining between them. The CDR3 sequence: CASSLWVGDNQPQHF. The CDR3 bases are TGCGCCAGCAGCTTGTGGGTCGGAGACAATCAGCCCCAGCATTTT.

J is TRBJ2-1 and V is TRBV20-1, with 8 bases that match TRBD2. The J call is doubtful: the DNA matches TRBJ2-7 better. Looked up from germline, CDR1 is DFQATT and CDR2 is SNEGSKA (reference sequence). The CDR3 contains 14 residues. The CDR3 DNA is TGCAGTGCTAATCGGGGGGGCTCCTACAATGAGCAGTACTTC. This encodes CSANRGGSYNEQYF.

This chain uses TRBV10-3 with TRBJ2-2; a possible D gene is TRBD2 (6 bases). Germline V gives CDR1 ENHRY, CDR2 SYGVKD. CDR3 length: 14 amino acids. Between the trimmed V and J ends, which lost 4 bases and 6 bases, there was a span of 12 bases. CDR3 sequence (DNA): TGTGCCATCAGTGGGTCGTGGGAGGCCGGGGAGCTGTTTTTT. Protein product: CAISGSWEAGELFF.

This clonotype was observed a single time. The chain is built from TRBV6-4 and TRBJ2-2; possible D gene TRBD1, 5 bases. The V end lost 0 bases, the J end lost 3 bases, and 5 bases lay between the germline ends. From germline, CDR1 is MRHNA and CDR2 SNTAGT. This CDR3 has 14 residues. The CDR3 protein is CASSDSQDTGELFF. The CDR3 region has the DNA TGTGCCAGCAGTGACTCACAGGACACCGGGGAGCTGTTTTTT.

The CDR3 sequence: CASSQQDRDPQYF. CDR3 sequence (DNA): TGTGCCAGCAGCCAACAAGACAGGGACCCGCAGTACTTC. J is TRBJ2-7 and V is TRBV14, with 7 bases aligning to TRBD1. CDR1 and CDR2 from the germline V gene are SGHDN and FVKESK. J was trimmed by 9 bases and V by 2 bases; bases with no gene match: 7. The CDR3 covers 13 residues.

The V and J genes are TRBV3-1 and TRBJ2-1; D gene ambiguous. In germline, CDR1 is LGHDT, CDR2 YNNKEL (reference sequence). This CDR3 is 11 amino acids long. With 8 bases removed from V and 8 bases from J, the gap between germline ends came to 10 bases. The CDR3 sequence: CASGVGDEQFF. In DNA, the CDR3 is TGTGCCAGCGGGGTCGGAGATGAGCAGTTCTTC.

The chain couples TRBV20-1 to TRBJ1-5, with 7 bases matching TRBD1. Germline V CDR1 and CDR2: DFQATT, SNEGSKA (reference sequence). This CDR3 contains 15 residues. Trimming at V came to 4 bases and at J to 0 bases, leaving 6 bases not matched to a gene. The chain's CDR3 is CSATKGADSNQPQHF. The DNA of the CDR3 is TGCAGTGCTACCAAGGGGGCGGATAGCAATCAGCCCCAGCATTTT.

The chain couples TRBV20-1 to TRBJ2-7; D not resolved. Trimming stripped 0 bases from V and 3 bases from J, with 12 bases between. This CDR3 has 14 residues. Germline assignment: CDR1 DFQATT and CDR2 SNEGSKA (reference sequence). The CDR3 is CSARDPSPGYEQYF. In DNA, the CDR3 is TGCAGTGCTAGAGACCCCAGTCCAGGCTACGAGCAGTACTTC.

This clonotype was picked up a small number of times. CDR3 bases: TGTGCCAGCACGGGTCAGATCCTCTACGAGCAGTACTTC. Its translation: CASTGQILYEQYF. The J gene is TRBJ2-7, the V gene TRBV5-6; the D is unclear. Trimming cost V 6 bases and J 3 bases, with 13 bases left between them. The CDR3 has 13 residues. Germline CDR1 SGHDT, CDR2 YYEEEE.

The chain uses TRBV20-1 and TRBJ2-3; perhaps TRBD1 as D (5 bases). CDR1 DFQATT and CDR2 SNEGSKA come from the germline V gene (reference sequence). Between the trimmed V and J ends, which lost 1 base and 0 bases, there was a span of 14 bases. The CDR3 consists of 16 residues. The CDR3 nucleotides read TGCAGTGCTAGAGTGGGCAGGGCTCATAGCACAGATACGCAGTATTTT. Protein: CSARVGRAHSTDTQYF.

Only a few counts were recorded for this clonotype. The chain is built from TRBV20-1 and TRBJ2-7; 15 nucleotides agree with TRBD2. Germline CDR1 and CDR2: DFQATT and SNEGSKA (reference sequence). J gave up 4 bases and V 6 bases, and 7 bases lay outside the gene matches. This CDR3 is 15 amino acids long. In nucleotides, the CDR3 is TGCAGTGCGTGGACTAGCGGGAGGGGAAAGTACGAGCAGTACTTC. This gives the protein CSAWTSGRGKYEQYF.

The CDR3 spells CASSPLGGQDEQFF. The CDR3, as DNA: TGTGCCAGCAGCCCCTTGGGAGGGCAGGATGAGCAGTTCTTC. This rearrangement joins TRBV6-1 to TRBJ2-1; the match to TRBD2 covers 7 bases. The CDR3 spans 14 residues. The trim removed 6 bases at V and 8 bases at J, leaving 10 bases unmatched. Germline V lookup: CDR1 MNHNS, CDR2 SASEGT.